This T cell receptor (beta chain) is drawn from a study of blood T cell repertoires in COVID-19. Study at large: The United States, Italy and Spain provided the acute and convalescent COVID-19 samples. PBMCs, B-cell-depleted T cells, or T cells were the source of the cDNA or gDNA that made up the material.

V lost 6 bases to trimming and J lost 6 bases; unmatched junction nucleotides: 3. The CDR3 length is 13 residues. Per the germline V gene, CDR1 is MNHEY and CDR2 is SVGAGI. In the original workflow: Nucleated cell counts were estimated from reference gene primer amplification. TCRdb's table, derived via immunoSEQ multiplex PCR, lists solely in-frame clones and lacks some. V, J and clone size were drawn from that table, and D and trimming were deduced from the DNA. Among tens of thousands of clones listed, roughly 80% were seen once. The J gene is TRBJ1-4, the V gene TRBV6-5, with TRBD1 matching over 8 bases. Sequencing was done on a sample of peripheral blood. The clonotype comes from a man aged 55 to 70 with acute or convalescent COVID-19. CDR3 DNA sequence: TGTGCCAGCAGCCTGACAGGGGATGAAAAACTGTTTTTT. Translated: CASSLTGDEKLFF.